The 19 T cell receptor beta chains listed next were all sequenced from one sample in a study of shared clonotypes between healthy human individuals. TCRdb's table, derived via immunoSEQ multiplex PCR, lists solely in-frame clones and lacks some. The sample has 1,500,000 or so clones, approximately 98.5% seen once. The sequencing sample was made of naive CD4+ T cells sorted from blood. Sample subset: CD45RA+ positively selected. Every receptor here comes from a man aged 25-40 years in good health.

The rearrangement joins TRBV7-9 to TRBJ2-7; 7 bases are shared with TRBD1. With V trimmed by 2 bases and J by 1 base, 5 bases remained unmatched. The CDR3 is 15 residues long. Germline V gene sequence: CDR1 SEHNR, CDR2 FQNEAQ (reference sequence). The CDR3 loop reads CASSLRTGYSYEQYF. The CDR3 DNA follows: TGTGCCAGCAGCTTAAGGACAGGTTATTCCTACGAGCAGTACTTC. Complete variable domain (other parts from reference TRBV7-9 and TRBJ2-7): DTGVSQNPRHKITKRGQNVTFRCDPISEHNRLYWYRQTLGQGPEFLTYFQNEAQLEKSRLLSDRFSAERPKGSFSTLEIQRTEQGDSAMYLCASSLRTGYSYEQYFGPGTRLTVT.

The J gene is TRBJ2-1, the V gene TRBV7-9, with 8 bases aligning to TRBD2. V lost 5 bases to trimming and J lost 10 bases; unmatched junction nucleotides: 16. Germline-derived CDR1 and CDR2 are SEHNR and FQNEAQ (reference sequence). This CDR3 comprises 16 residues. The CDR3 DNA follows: TGTGCCAGCAGCCCGCCAGGGAGGCGGGAGGTTGGGGAGCAGTTCTTC. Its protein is CASSPPGRREVGEQFF.

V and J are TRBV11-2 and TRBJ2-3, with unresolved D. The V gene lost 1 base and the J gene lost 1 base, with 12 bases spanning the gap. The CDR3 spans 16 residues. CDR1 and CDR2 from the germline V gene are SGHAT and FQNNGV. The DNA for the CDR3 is TGTGCCAGCAGCTTAGTACGTGATCCCGGCACAGATACGCAGTATTTT. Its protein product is CASSLVRDPGTDTQYF.

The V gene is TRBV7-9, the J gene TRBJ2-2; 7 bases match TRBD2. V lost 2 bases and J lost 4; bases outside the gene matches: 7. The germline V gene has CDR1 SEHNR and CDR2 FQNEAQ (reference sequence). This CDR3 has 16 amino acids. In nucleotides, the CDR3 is TGTGCCAGCAGCTTAACTTCCACGGGAGGCACCGGGGAGCTGTTTTTT. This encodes CASSLTSTGGTGELFF. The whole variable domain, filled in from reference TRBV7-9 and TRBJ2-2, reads DTGVSQNPRHKITKRGQNVTFRCDPISEHNRLYWYRQTLGQGPEFLTYFQNEAQLEKSRLLSDRFSAERPKGSFSTLEIQRTEQGDSAMYLCASSLTSTGGTGELFFGEGSRLTVL.

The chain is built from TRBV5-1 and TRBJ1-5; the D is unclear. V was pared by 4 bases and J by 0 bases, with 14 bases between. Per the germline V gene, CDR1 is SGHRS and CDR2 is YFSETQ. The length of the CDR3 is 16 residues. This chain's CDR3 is CASSEVPDYSNQPQHF. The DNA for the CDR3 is TGCGCCAGCAGCGAGGTTCCAGATTATAGCAATCAGCCCCAGCATTTT.

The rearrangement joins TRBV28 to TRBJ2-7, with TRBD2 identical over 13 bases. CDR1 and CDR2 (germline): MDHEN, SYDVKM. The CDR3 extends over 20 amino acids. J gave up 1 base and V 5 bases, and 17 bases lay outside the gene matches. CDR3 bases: TGTGCCAGCAGTGCCCGGACTAGCGGGAGCCGGGTGGTGAGTTCCTACGAGCAGTACTTC. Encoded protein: CASSARTSGSRVVSSYEQYF.

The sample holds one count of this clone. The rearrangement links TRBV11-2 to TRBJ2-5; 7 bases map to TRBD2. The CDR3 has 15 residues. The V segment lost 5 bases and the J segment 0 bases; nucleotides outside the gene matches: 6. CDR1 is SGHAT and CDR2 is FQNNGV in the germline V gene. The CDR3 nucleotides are TGTGCCAGCAGCCCGGGGGGTTTATACCAAGAGACCCAGTACTTC. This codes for CASSPGGLYQETQYF.

The CDR3 is CASSILAGMTDTQYF. The CDR3 coding sequence is TGTGCCAGCAGTATACTAGCGGGTATGACAGATACGCAGTATTTT. The chain combines TRBV9 with TRBJ2-3, with TRBD2 matching over 9 bases. V dropped 5 bases and J dropped 3; count of bases not matched to a gene: 7. CDR1 is SGDLS and CDR2 is YYNGEE in the germline V gene. CDR3 length: 15 residues.

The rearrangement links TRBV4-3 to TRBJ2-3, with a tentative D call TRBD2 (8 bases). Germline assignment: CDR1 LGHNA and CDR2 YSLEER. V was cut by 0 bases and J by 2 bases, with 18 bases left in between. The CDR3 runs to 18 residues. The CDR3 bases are TGCGCCAGCAGCCAAGATGCGCGGGGGGACAGATACACAGATACGCAGTATTTT. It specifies CASSQDARGDRYTDTQYF.

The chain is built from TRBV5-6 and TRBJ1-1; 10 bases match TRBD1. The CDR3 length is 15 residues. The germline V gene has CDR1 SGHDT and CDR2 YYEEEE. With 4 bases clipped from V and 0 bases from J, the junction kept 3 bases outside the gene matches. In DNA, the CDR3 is TGTGCCAGCAGCGCCGGGACAGGGGTGAACACTGAAGCTTTCTTT. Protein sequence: CASSAGTGVNTEAFF. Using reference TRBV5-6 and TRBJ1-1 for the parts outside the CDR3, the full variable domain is DAGVTQSPTHLIKTRGQQVTLRCSPKSGHDTVSWYQQALGQGPQFIFQYYEEEERQRGNFPDRFSGHQFPNYSSELNVNALLLGDSALYLCASSAGTGVNTEAFFGQGTRLTVV.

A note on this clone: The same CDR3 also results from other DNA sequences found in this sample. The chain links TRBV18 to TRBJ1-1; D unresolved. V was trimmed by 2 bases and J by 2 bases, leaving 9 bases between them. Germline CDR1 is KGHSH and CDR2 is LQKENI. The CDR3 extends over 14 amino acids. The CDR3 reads CASSPDRPNTEAFF. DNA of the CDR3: TGTGCCAGCTCACCAGACCGGCCAAACACTGAAGCTTTCTTT.

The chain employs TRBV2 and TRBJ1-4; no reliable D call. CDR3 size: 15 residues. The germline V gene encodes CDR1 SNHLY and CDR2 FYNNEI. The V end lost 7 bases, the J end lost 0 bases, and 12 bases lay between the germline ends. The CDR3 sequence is CASNLWGTTNEKLFF. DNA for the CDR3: TGTGCCAGCAATCTCTGGGGTACAACTAATGAAAAACTGTTTTTT.

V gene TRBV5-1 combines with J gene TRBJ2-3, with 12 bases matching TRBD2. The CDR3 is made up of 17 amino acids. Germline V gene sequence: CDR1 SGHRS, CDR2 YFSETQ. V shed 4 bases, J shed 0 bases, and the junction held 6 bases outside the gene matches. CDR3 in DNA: TGCGCCAGCAGCGCGGGACTAGCGGGTCTAAGCACAGATACGCAGTATTTT. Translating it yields CASSAGLAGLSTDTQYF. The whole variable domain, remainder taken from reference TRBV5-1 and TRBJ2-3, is KAGVTQTPRYLIKTRGQQVTLSCSPISGHRSVSWYQQTPGQGLQFLFEYFSETQRNKGNFPGRFSGRQFSNSRSEMNVSTLELGDSALYLCASSAGLAGLSTDTQYFGPGTRLTVL.

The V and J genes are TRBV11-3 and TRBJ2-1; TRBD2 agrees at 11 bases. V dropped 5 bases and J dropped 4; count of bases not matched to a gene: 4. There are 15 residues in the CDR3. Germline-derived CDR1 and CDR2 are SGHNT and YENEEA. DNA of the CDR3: TGTGCCAGCAGCCCTCGACTAGCGGGATACAATGAGCAGTTCTTC. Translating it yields CASSPRLAGYNEQFF.

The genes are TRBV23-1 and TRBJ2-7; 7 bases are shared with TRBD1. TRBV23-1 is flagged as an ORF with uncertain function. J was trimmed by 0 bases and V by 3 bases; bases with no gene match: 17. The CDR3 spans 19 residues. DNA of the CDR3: TGCGCCAGCAGTCACGCACTGGGACAGCTGCTCTTCCTCTCCTACGAGCAGTACTTC. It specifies CASSHALGQLLFLSYEQYF.

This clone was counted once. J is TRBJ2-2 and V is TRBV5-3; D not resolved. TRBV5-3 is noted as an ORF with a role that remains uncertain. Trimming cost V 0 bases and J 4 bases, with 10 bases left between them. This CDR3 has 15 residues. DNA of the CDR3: TGTGCCAGAAGCTTGGTGGCGCTACCCACCGGGGAGCTGTTTTTT. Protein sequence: CARSLVALPTGELFF.

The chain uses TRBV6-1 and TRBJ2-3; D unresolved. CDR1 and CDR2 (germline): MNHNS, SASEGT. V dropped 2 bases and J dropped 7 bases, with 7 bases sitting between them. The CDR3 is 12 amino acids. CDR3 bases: TGTGCCAGCAGTGAAAGGCGGAATACGCAGTATTTT. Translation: CASSERRNTQYF.

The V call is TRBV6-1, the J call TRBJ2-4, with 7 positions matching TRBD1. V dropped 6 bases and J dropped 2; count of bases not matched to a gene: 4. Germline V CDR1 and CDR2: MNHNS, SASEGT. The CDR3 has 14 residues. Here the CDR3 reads CASREQGTKNIQYF. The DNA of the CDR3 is TGTGCCAGCAGGGAACAGGGGACCAAAAACATTCAGTACTTC.

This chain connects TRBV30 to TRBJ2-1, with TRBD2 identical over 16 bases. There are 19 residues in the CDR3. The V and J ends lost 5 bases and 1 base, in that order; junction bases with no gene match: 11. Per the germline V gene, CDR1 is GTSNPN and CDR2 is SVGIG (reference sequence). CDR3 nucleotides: TGTGCCTGGTACCCGGGACTAGCGGGAGGGCCGGTATCCTACAATGAGCAGTTCTTC. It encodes CAWYPGLAGGPVSYNEQFF.